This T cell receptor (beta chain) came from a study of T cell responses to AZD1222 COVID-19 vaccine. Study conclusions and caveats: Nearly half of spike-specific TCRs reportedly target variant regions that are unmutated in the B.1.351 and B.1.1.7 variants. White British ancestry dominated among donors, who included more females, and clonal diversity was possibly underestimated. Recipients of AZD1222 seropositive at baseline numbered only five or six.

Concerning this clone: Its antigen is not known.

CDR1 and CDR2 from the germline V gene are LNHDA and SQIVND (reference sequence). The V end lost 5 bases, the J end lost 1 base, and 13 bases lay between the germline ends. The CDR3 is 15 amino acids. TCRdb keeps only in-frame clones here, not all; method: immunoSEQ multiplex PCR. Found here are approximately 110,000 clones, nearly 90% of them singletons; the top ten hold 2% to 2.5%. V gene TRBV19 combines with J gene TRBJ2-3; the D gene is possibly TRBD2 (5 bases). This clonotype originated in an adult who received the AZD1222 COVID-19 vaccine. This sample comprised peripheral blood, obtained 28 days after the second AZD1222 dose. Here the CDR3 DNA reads TGTGCCAGTAGTTTTCCGGGGTCCGGCACAGATACGCAGTATTTT. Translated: CASSFPGSGTDTQYF. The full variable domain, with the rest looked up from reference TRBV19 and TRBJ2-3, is DGGITQSPKYLFRKEGQNVTLSCEQNLNHDAMYWYRQDPGQGLRLIYYSQIVNDFQKGDIAEGYSVSREKKESFPLTVTSAQKNPTAFYLCASSFPGSGTDTQYFGPGTRLTVL.